A selection of T cell receptor beta chains follows, all from one sample in a study of T cell clonotyping in hematopoietic cell transplantation. Method: immunoSEQ multiplex PCR; TCRdb's copy keeps in-frame clones and lacks some. The table includes approximately 44,000 clones, 85% detected once. The sample was peripheral blood mononuclear cells, taken before stem cell transplant. The receptor source for this set is a man aged 60-69 years with acute myeloid leukemia. Some clones in this sample may be carry-over from other donors' samples. CDR3s include the opening cysteine and the closing phenylalanine or tryptophan. A D gene is named only where the DNA matches it firmly. Not all rows give a size; the values are once, few, many and, for expanded clones, a class.

CASSLNTYNEQFF	TGTGCCAGCAGCTTAAACACCTACAATGAGCAGTTCTTC	.	.	TRBJ2-1	TRBV7-2
CSVAQGVTGELFF	TGCAGCGTTGCCCAGGGGGTAACCGGGGAGCTGTTTTTT	TRBD1	.	TRBJ2-2	TRBV29-1
CASSMNNEQFF	TGTGCCAGTAGTATGAACAATGAGCAGTTCTTC	.	once	TRBJ2-1	TRBV19
CATSIRQGDQPQHF	TGTGCCACCAGCATAAGACAGGGCGATCAGCCCCAGCATTTT	TRBD1	.	TRBJ1-5	TRBV15
CASSSRQDPNYGYTF	TGTGCCAGCAGTTCCAGACAGGACCCGAACTATGGCTACACCTTC	.	.	TRBJ1-2	TRBV6-6
CAWKGQGRDEQFF	TGTGCCTGGAAGGGACAGGGTAGGGATGAGCAGTTCTTC	TRBD1	.	TRBJ2-1	TRBV30
CASSGRQGTVDTQYF	TGTGCCAGCAGTGGGCGACAGGGGACAGTAGATACGCAGTATTTT	TRBD1	.	TRBJ2-3	TRBV6-5
CSVVRGQGFNEQYF	TGCAGCGTTGTCCGGGGACAGGGTTTCAACGAGCAGTACTTC	TRBD1	.	TRBJ2-7	TRBV29-1
CASSERGSVGPQHF	TGTGCCAGCAGCGAGAGGGGTTCGGTAGGGCCCCAGCATTTT	.	.	TRBJ1-5	TRBV7-2
CASSQVAGRDGYTF	TGCGCCAGCAGCCAAGTGGCAGGCCGGGATGGCTACACCTTC	.	.	TRBJ1-2	TRBV4-1
CASSEGLAGGRGSGQYF	TGTGCCAGCAGCGAAGGACTAGCGGGGGGGCGGGGATCCGGGCAGTATTTT	TRBD2	.	TRBJ2-3	TRBV5-6
CASSQGAGGSYNSPLHF	TGCGCCAGCAGCCAAGGGGCAGGTGGCTCCTATAATTCACCCCTCCACTTT	.	.	TRBJ1-6	TRBV4-1
CASSLNTWQPQHF	TGTGCCAGCAGCTTGAATACGTGGCAGCCCCAGCATTTT	.	.	TRBJ1-5	TRBV7-2
CASSDEGVGTEAFF	TGTGCCAGCAGTGATGAGGGTGTGGGCACTGAAGCTTTCTTT	.	.	TRBJ1-1	TRBV2
CASSLGGGGAVDTQYF	TGCGCCAGCAGCTTGGGAGGCGGGGGGGCCGTAGATACGCAGTATTTT	TRBD2	once	TRBJ2-3	TRBV5-1
CASSPLQDHLNTEAFF	TGCGCCAGCAGCCCCCTCCAGGATCACCTGAACACTGAAGCTTTCTTT	.	.	TRBJ1-1	TRBV4-3
CASSDLRNQPQHF	TGTGCCAGCAGTGATCTCAGGAATCAGCCCCAGCATTTT	.	.	TRBJ1-5	TRBV2
CASSFPTGPVNQPQHF	TGTGCCAGCAGTTTCCCCACAGGGCCCGTAAATCAGCCCCAGCATTTT	.	once	TRBJ1-5	TRBV28
CASSLRDRVNTEAFF	TGTGCCAGCAGCTTAAGGGACAGGGTGAACACTGAAGCTTTCTTT	TRBD1	.	TRBJ1-1	TRBV5-8
CASRGPDGEAFF	TGTGCCAGTAGAGGACCGGACGGTGAAGCTTTCTTT	.	.	TRBJ1-1	TRBV19
CASSHGSPTRDTQYF	TGCGCCAGCAGCCACGGTAGCCCAACGAGGGATACGCAGTATTTT	.	.	TRBJ2-3	TRBV5-1
CASRSSGGTQETQYF	TGTGCCAGCAGGAGTAGCGGGGGGACACAAGAGACCCAGTACTTC	TRBD2	.	TRBJ2-5	TRBV6-5
CSAYRGSRETQYF	TGCAGCGCCTACAGGGGAAGTAGGGAGACCCAGTACTTC	TRBD1	.	TRBJ2-5	TRBV29-1
CASSESTGWLPLPQHF	TGTGCCAGTAGTGAATCAACGGGCTGGCTGCCATTGCCCCAGCATTTT	.	.	TRBJ1-5	TRBV19
CASSRQPGYEQYF	TGTGCCAGCAGCCGGCAGCCGGGCTACGAGCAGTACTTC	.	.	TRBJ2-7	TRBV7-3
CAIHREGNTEAFF	TGTGCCATCCATCGGGAGGGGAACACTGAAGCTTTCTTT	.	.	TRBJ1-1	TRBV10-3
CSVGDRGNSPLHF	TGCAGCGTTGGGGACAGAGGAAATTCACCCCTCCACTTT	TRBD1	.	TRBJ1-6	TRBV29-1
CAASRGNTIYF	TGTGCCGCCAGCAGGGGAAACACCATATATTTT	.	.	TRBJ1-3	TRBV6-5
CASSNWHTNEKLFF	TGTGCCAGCAGTAATTGGCACACTAATGAAAAACTGTTTTTT	.	.	TRBJ1-4	TRBV28
CASSEQGTYGYTF	TGTGCCAGCAGCGAACAGGGAACCTATGGCTACACCTTC	.	.	TRBJ1-2	TRBV7-2
CASSPGTVEQYF	TGTGCCAGCAGCCCCGGGACAGTCGAGCAGTACTTC	TRBD1	.	TRBJ2-7	TRBV11-1
CASSFSRPDTQYF	TGTGCCAGCAGCTTTTCCCGTCCAGATACGCAGTATTTT	.	.	TRBJ2-3	TRBV2